The clone carrying this T cell receptor beta chain was seen at least ten times. No antigen is known for it. As to time point: persistent/refractory GD, antithyroid drugs over 5 years with positive TRAb. From RNA extracted from PBMCs, the TCR library was made. Blood from the periphery, about 9.7 milliliters in all, was drawn into EDTA tubes. These data come from a study of regulatory T cells in long-lasting Graves disease. Study results and limitations: With persistent disease, TRBV28, TRBJ1-2 and TRBJ2-5 were the favored segments. Persistent patients shared 2,500 to 3,000 public clonotypes among themselves. Newly diagnosed patients shared fewer, at more than 750.

Researchers made TCR beta libraries by using iRepertoire HTBI primers and running Arm-PCR on CDR3 regions. A single record per CDR3 protein comes from TCRdb applying MiXCR to the multiplex PCR reads. The sample carries under 450,000 distinct CDR3 sequences, around a quarter recorded once. Looked up from germline, CDR1 is LGHDT and CDR2 is YNNKEL (reference sequence). The CDR3 covers 15 residues. The V gene lost 8 bases and the J gene lost 0 bases, with 14 bases spanning the gap. The rearrangement joins TRBV3-1 to TRBJ1-5, with D possibly TRBD1 on 5 matching bases. Sample: peripheral blood mononuclear cells (PBMCs), taken when the disease was refractory, from a patient treated with antithyroid drugs. This sequence was found in a female donor with Graves disease. CDR3 in amino acids: CASGAAGGSNQPQHF. CDR3 sequence (DNA): TGTGCCAGCGGGGCTGCCGGAGGTAGCAATCAGCCCCAGCATTTT.